The following is a T cell receptor (beta chain) sequence with its context. What it binds is unknown. This entry is derived from a study of T cell responses to AZD1222 COVID-19 vaccine. Study-wide points: Compared with day 0, the breadth and depth of the Spike-specific TCR repertoire rose significantly after two doses of AZD1222. Donors were chiefly white British, with a greater number of females, and clonal diversity was perhaps underestimated. At baseline, just 5 or 6 AZD1222 recipients tested seropositive. The study reported that nearly half of spike-specific TCRs target unmutated variant regions.

Only in-frame clones appear in the TCRdb table, and some are missing; sequencing was by immunoSEQ multiplex PCR. The sample holds about 140,000 clones; 85% to 95% are singletons and the top ten take 1.1% to 1.5%. Germline lookup yields CDR1 SGHTS and CDR2 YDEGEE. V shed 6 bases and J shed 6 bases, with 18 bases lying between them. The CDR3 covers 14 residues. The chain combines TRBV5-8 with TRBJ1-1; TRBD1 is a possible D gene (5 bases). The specimen comprised peripheral blood, sampled on day 0 of AZD1222 vaccination. The TCR sequence derives from an adult in good health. CDR3 sequence: CASIRTIRDSEAFF. The CDR3, as DNA: TGTGCCAGCATTAGGACAATCAGGGATTCTGAAGCTTTCTTT.